These T cell receptor beta chains were read from a single sample in a study of T cells in Graves' hyperthyroidism and ophthalmopathy. TCRdb reprocessed the multiplex PCR reads with MiXCR, giving one entry per CDR3 protein. Among about 510,000 distinct CDR3 sequences listed, 40% to 50% were seen once. The sequenced sample consisted of peripheral blood or thyroid tissue (not recorded which). The receptors derive from an adult woman with Graves' disease, either hyperthyroidism or ophthalmopathy (not recorded which). Each CDR3 is given with its conserved first and last residue. Fields, in order: J gene, D gene, clone size, V gene, CDR3 DNA, CDR3 protein. A D gene is named only where the DNA matches it firmly. Some rows mark clone size as missing; the rest say once, few, many or name a class of expanded clone.

>TRBJ2-7|TRBD1|NA|TRBV29-1
TGCAGCGCCTCCCCGACAGGGAGCGGCGGGCAGTACTTC
CSASPTGSGGQYF
>TRBJ2-7|TRBD1|NA|TRBV29-1
TGCAGCGTTCGCCGGGACAGGGTGCACGAGCAGTACTTC
CSVRRDRVHEQYF
>TRBJ2-7|NA|NA|TRBV7-2
TGTGCCAGCAGCTTCTTGGCGGGCTACTCCTACGAGCAGTACTTC
CASSFLAGYSYEQYF
>TRBJ1-2|NA|few|TRBV2
TGTGCCAGCACTGAAAGGACAGCCTACTATGGCTACACCTTC
CASTERTAYYGYTF
>TRBJ1-4|NA|NA|TRBV10-3
TGTGCCATCAGTGAGCCGGAGGGCTCCACTAATGAAAAACTGTTTTTT
CAISEPEGSTNEKLFF
>TRBJ1-2|TRBD1|many|TRBV20-1
TGCAGTGCTATCGGACAGGTCCACGATGGCTACACCTTC
CSAIGQVHDGYTF
>TRBJ2-7|TRBD2|NA|TRBV9
TGTGCCAGCAGCGTAGGTGGGACTAGCGGGGTGCAGCAGTACTTC
CASSVGGTSGVQQYF
>TRBJ1-6|NA|many|TRBV12-3/TRBV12-4
TGTGCCAGCAGTCCCAGGGATTCACCCCTCCACTTT
CASSPRDSPLHF
>TRBJ1-4|NA|once|TRBV2
TGTGCCAGCAGTGTTCGTCAGAAGAATGAAAAACTGTTTTTT
CASSVRQKNEKLFF
>TRBJ1-1|TRBD1|NA|TRBV7-8
TGTGCCAGCAGCACAACCACCGTACCAACAGGGGCCACTGAAGCTTTCTTT
CASSTTTVPTGATEAFF
>TRBJ1-3|NA|many|TRBV19
TGTGCCAGTAGTATCTCGGCCAGCTCTGGAAACACCATATATTTT
CASSISASSGNTIYF
>TRBJ1-4|NA|NA|TRBV20-1
TGCAGTGCTAGCAGTGATGAAAAACTGTTTTTT
CSASSDEKLFF
>TRBJ1-1|NA|NA|TRBV20-1
TGCAGTGCTAGAAGACAGATGAACACTGAAGCTTTCTTT
CSARRQMNTEAFF
>TRBJ2-5|NA|few|TRBV10-3
TGTGCCATCAGCCGGGACACAGAAGAGACCCAGTACTTC
CAISRDTEETQYF
>TRBJ2-3|NA|NA|TRBV20-1
TGCAGTGCTAGAGATCGCGGTAGCGGCATAAACGACTTTAGCACAGATACGCAGTATTTT
CSARDRGSGINDFSTDTQYF
>TRBJ1-4|NA|NA|TRBV7-9
TGTGCCAGCAGCTTGTCCGGCCAGTACGGAAAACTGTTTTTT
CASSLSGQYGKLFF
>TRBJ1-5|NA|NA|TRBV7-8
TGTGCCAGCAGCCCAGCCTACGGTAGCAATCAGCCCCAGCATTTT
CASSPAYGSNQPQHF
>TRBJ2-2|NA|many|TRBV4-2
TGTGCCAGCAGCCAAGAGACGACAGACACCGGGGAGCTGTTTTTT
CASSQETTDTGELFF
>TRBJ2-2|TRBD2|many|TRBV7-9
TGTGCCAGCAGCTCGGGACTAAGGCCCGGGGAGCTGTTTTTT
CASSSGLRPGELFF
>TRBJ2-2|NA|many|TRBV6-2/TRBV6-3
TGTGCCAGCAGTTACTCGCCGGGACAGAACACCGGGGAGCTGTTTTTT
CASSYSPGQNTGELFF
>TRBJ1-3|NA|NA|TRBV20-1
TGCAGTGCTAGAAAGGGACATTTT
CSARKGHF
>TRBJ1-2|NA|NA|TRBV7-9
TGTGCCAGCAGTCGAACCGACAGGAACTATGGCTACACCTTC
CASSRTDRNYGYTF
>TRBJ1-2|NA|NA|TRBV7-2
TGTGCCAGCAGCCAAGGGGGAGCAGACCAGTATGGCTACACCTTC
CASSQGGADQYGYTF
>TRBJ1-6|TRBD1|NA|TRBV5-1
TGCGCCAGCAGCTCCCAGGGGGTCGATTCACCCCTCCACTTT
CASSSQGVDSPLHF
>TRBJ1-2|NA|NA|TRBV20-1
TGCAGTGCCGGGGGGGATTTTGGCTACACCTTC
CSAGGDFGYTF
>TRBJ1-4|NA|few|TRBV30
TGTGCCTGGAGTGTACCTGCCAGTGAAAAACTGTTTTTT
CAWSVPASEKLFF
>TRBJ2-2|TRBD1|NA|TRBV19
TGTGCCAGTACCACGGGGGACAGGCTGGGGGAGCTGTTTTTT
CASTTGDRLGELFF